The entry below gives a single T cell receptor beta chain sequence along with its context. The record originates from a study of blood T cells in healthy people across ages. Sample-barcoded 5' priming and a J-beta primer mix drove a second PCR of about 7 to 11 cycles. TCRdb fed the 5' RACE reads into MiXCR, producing one record per CDR3 protein. This table holds some 1.4 million distinct CDR3 sequences, about 40% found once. The TCR originated in a woman aged 18-29 years in good health. Sequenced material: blood.

The CDR3 DNA reads TGTGCCAGCAGTTACGGGACTAGCGGGAGTTGGAAGGAGACCCAGTACTTC. It encodes CASSYGTSGSWKETQYF. The V gene is TRBV6-5, the J gene TRBJ2-5; 14 positions agree with TRBD2. This CDR3 spans 17 amino acids. V shed 2 bases, J shed 5 bases, and the junction held 7 bases outside the gene matches. Germline V gene data show CDR1 as MNHEY and CDR2 as SVGAGI.